Included here is one T cell receptor (beta chain) sequence, with context. These data are taken from a study of CD8 T cells in Susac syndrome. Reverse transcription of about 0.5 to 1 ug RNA used random hexamers. Amplification of TCR beta CDR3 across 54 Vbeta and 13 Jbeta was performed with immunoSEQ multiplex PCR. TCRdb redid the calling of the immunoSEQ multiplex PCR reads with MiXCR, one entry per CDR3 protein. The sample holds about 190,000 distinct CDR3 sequences; roughly 94% are singletons and the top ten take 0.08% to 0.11%. This receptor was identified in a human donor in good health. The sequencing input was CD4+ T cells from PBMCs.

The CDR3 DNA reads TGTGCCAGCAGTCCCAGACTAGCGGACCTCCAAGAGACCCAGTACTTC. Protein sequence: CASSPRLADLQETQYF. The rearrangement uses TRBV28 and TRBJ2-5; 9 nucleotides match TRBD2. J gave up 1 base and V 5 bases, and 8 bases lay outside the gene matches. The germline gives CDR1 MDHEN, CDR2 SYDVKM. The CDR3 is 16 amino acids.